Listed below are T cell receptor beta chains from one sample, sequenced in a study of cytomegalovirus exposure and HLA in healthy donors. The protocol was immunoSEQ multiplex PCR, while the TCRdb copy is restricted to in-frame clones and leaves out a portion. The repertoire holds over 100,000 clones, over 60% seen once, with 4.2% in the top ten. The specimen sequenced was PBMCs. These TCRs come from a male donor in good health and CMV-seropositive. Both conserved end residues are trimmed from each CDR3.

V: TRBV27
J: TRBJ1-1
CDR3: ASRPSTQGVPDAEAF

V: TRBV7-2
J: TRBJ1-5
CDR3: ASSPGVGWNQPQH

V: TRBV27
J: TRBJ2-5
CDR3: ASSLGSGGPEETQY

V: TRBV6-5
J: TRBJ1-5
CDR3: ASSPQLLSNQPQH

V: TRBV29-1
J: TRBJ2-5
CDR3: SLYSGEYQETQY

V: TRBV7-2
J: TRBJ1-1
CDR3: ASSLDSRAF

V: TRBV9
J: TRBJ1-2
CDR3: ASSVDRGIDYT

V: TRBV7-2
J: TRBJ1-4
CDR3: ASSTPKTGNEKLF

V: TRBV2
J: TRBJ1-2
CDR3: ASSRTGTGANYGYT

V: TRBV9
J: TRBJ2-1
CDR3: ASSSGRGYNEQF

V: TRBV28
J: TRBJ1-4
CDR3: ASRPTGVREKLF

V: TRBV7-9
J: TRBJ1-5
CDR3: ASSHGSNQPQH

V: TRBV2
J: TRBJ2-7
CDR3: ASSESGTPTYEQY

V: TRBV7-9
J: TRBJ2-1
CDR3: ASSPQGSEQF

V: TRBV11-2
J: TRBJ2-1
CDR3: ASSIHHKLAAYNEQF

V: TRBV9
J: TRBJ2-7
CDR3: ASSARTGTYEQY

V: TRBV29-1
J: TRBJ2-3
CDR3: SGVQRGGRADTQY

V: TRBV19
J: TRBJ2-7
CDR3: ASSDPGTGFYEQY

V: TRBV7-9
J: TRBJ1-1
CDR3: ASSPGGMNTEAF

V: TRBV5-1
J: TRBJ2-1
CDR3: ASSLDGGRSL

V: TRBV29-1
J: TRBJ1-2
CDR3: SGGQASYGYT